This TCR beta chain was identified in a study of blood T cell repertoires in COVID-19. Study context: Italy, Spain and the United States were the sources of the convalescent and acute COVID-19 samples. The analysed material was cDNA or gDNA that came from T cells, B-cell-depleted T cells, or PBMCs.

This clone was counted a single time. As processed by the authors: Amplification of reference gene primers provided the estimated nucleated cell counts. Clones were read by immunoSEQ multiplex PCR, and TCRdb kept only the in-frame ones, dropping some. For V, J and clone size, that table is used; D and trimming come from the DNA. The sample shows fewer than 250,000 clones, 70% to 90% of them seen only once. Trimming took 7 bases from V and 8 from J; bases not matched to a gene: 10. The CDR3 contains 16 residues. Germline V gene data show CDR1 as ENHRY and CDR2 as SYGVKD. The genes are TRBV10-3 and TRBJ2-1; 14 bases agree with TRBD2. The sequenced sample consisted of peripheral blood. This clonotype was obtained from a woman between 40 and 55 years old with acute or convalescent COVID-19. The CDR3 sequence is CAIMGTSGGQGDEQFF. The CDR3 coding sequence is TGTGCCATCATGGGGACTAGCGGGGGCCAGGGAGATGAGCAGTTCTTC.